The 14 T cell receptor beta chains below all came from one sample that was sequenced in a study of T cells in Graves' hyperthyroidism and ophthalmopathy (dated by TCRdb to between 2018 and 2021). Libraries were built with multiplex PCR. Data came from an Illumina HiSeq 2000. The TCR beta CDR3 regions were amplified from RNA transcripts. For the first round of RT-PCR on the TCR CDR3, the HTBI primer set was used together with the Qiagen OneStep RT-PCR kit. TCRdb redid the processing of the public reads, applying fastp at Q25 and MiXCR, and retained in-frame beta chains. Identical CDR3 protein sequences are pooled into one entry, listed with their most common genes and DNA. The sample data list 450,000 to 600,000 distinct CDR3 sequences, and less than 15% of these were observed just once. The ten largest clones capture approximately 15% of the sample. Sequenced material: blood. These receptors originate from a woman aged 40 to 50 with Graves' hyperthyroidism.

This clonotype showed up many times. The V gene is TRBV20-1, the J gene TRBJ2-3, with 11 positions matching TRBD2. V shed 0 bases and J 1 base; nucleotides not matched to a gene: 3. This CDR3 comprises 16 residues. CDR1 is DFQATT and CDR2 is SNEGSKA in the germline V gene (reference sequence). This chain's CDR3 is CSARDPLAGGTDTQYF. The CDR3, as DNA: TGCAGTGCTAGAGATCCACTAGCGGGAGGCACAGATACGCAGTATTTT.

Note on this clonotype: A read error may be the cause here, since a much bigger clone is one base away. The chain carries TRBV30 and TRBJ1-1; D may be TRBD1 (6 bases). CDR1 is GTSNPN and CDR2 is SVGIG in the germline V gene (reference sequence). Trimming left V 4 bases short and J 5 bases short, with 11 bases between. This CDR3 comprises 12 residues. The CDR3 loop reads CAWNIGGTEAFF. The CDR3 nucleotides are TGTGCCTGGAATATAGGGGGGACTGAAGCTTTCTTT.

In this sample, this clonotype turned up a few times. The chain employs TRBV5-6 and TRBJ2-7, with TRBD2 matching over 14 bases. The CDR3 contains 17 residues. Trimming took 4 bases from V and 4 from J; bases not matched to a gene: 10. From germline, CDR1 is SGHDT and CDR2 YYEEEE. This CDR3 reads CASSGAGTSGSGYEQYF. The CDR3 bases are TGTGCCAGCAGCGGCGCCGGGACTAGCGGGAGTGGTTACGAGCAGTACTTC. Full variable domain (rest looked up from reference TRBV5-6 and TRBJ2-7): DAGVTQSPTHLIKTRGQQVTLRCSPKSGHDTVSWYQQALGQGPQFIFQYYEEEERQRGNFPDRFSGHQFPNYSSELNVNALLLGDSALYLCASSGAGTSGSGYEQYFGPGTRLTVT.

This clonotype was seen ten or more times. This chain links TRBV5-6 with TRBJ2-5; D gene unclear. V gave up 1 base and J gave up 3 bases, with 7 bases separating them. Germline CDR1 and CDR2: SGHDT and YYEEEE. This CDR3 region has 13 residues. CDR3 loop: CASSLQGEETQYF. The DNA of the CDR3 is TGTGCCAGCAGCTTGCAAGGTGAAGAGACCCAGTACTTC.

This clonotype was picked up many times. The chain uses TRBV6-1 and TRBJ1-1; D is uncertain. V lost 3 bases, J lost 3 bases, and 8 bases lay in between. The CDR3 has 13 residues. Per the germline V gene, CDR1 is MNHNS and CDR2 is SASEGT. The CDR3 bases are TGTGCCAGCAGTGAGTCAGTATACACTGAAGCTTTCTTT. Its protein is CASSESVYTEAFF.

This clonotype was recorded many times. The chain employs TRBV12-3 or TRBV12-4 and TRBJ1-1; D unresolved. V lost 6 bases, J lost 2 bases, and 10 bases lay in between. The CDR3 sequence is 13 residues long. The CDR3 here is CASRVVGNTEAFF. In DNA, the CDR3 is TGTGCCAGCAGGGTGGTGGGTAACACTGAAGCTTTCTTT.

At least ten counts were recorded for this clonotype. The chain couples TRBV12-3 or TRBV12-4 to TRBJ2-2, with 9 bases aligning to TRBD2. CDR3 length: 16 amino acids. V lost 0 bases, J lost 4 bases, and 3 bases stayed unmatched. The CDR3 DNA reads TGTGCCAGCAGTTTAGCTCTAGCGGGACTCACCGGGGAGCTGTTTTTT. Translating gives CASSLALAGLTGELFF.

The sample holds a few counts of this clonotype. This chain uses TRBV25-1 with TRBJ2-5; D is uncertain. The germline V gene encodes CDR1 MGHDK and CDR2 SYGVNS. Trimming removed 1 base from V and 2 bases from J, with 11 bases in between. This CDR3 region has 15 residues. CDR3 bases: TGTGCCAGCAGTGAATCTGGGCCAGTACAAGAGACCCAGTACTTC. Translation gives CASSESGPVQETQYF.

V and J are TRBV28 and TRBJ2-5; D perhaps matches TRBD1 (6 bases). Trimming removed 3 bases from V and 5 bases from J, with 10 bases in between. The CDR3 is made up of 13 amino acids. Per germline, CDR1 MDHEN and CDR2 SYDVKM. The CDR3 reads CASSFGGFETQYF. CDR3 DNA sequence: TGTGCCAGCAGTTTTGGGGGCTTTGAGACCCAGTACTTC.

The chain recombines TRBV29-1 with TRBJ1-3, with TRBD1 matching 7 bases. Germline CDR1 and CDR2: SQVTM and ANQGSEA. This CDR3 has 16 amino acids. With 4 bases clipped from V and 0 bases from J, the junction kept 9 bases outside the gene matches. DNA of the CDR3: TGCAGCGTTGTAACCGGGACAGAATTCTCTGGAAACACCATATATTTT. It encodes CSVVTGTEFSGNTIYF.

Remarks on this clonotype: One base away lies a much larger clone, so this may be a sequencing read error. The rearrangement links TRBV20-1 to TRBJ2-7; 10 bases line up with TRBD2. This CDR3 has 15 residues. Germline V lookup: CDR1 DFQATT, CDR2 SNEGSKA (reference sequence). For the CDR3, the DNA is TGCAGTGCTACCCCGTGGACTAGCGGAATCTACGAGCAGCACTTC. Translating it yields CSATPWTSGIYEQHF.

This sequence joins TRBV29-1 and TRBJ2-1, with 7 bases aligning to TRBD2. CDR3 size: 15 residues. The germline V gene has CDR1 SQVTM and CDR2 ANQGSEA. The V segment lost 6 bases and the J segment 1 base; nucleotides outside the gene matches: 9. This chain's CDR3 is CSVPSAGRSYNEQFF. The CDR3 nucleotides read TGCAGCGTCCCATCAGCCGGGAGGTCCTACAATGAGCAGTTCTTC.

This clonotype appeared many times. This chain uses TRBV20-1 with TRBJ2-1; TRBD1 matches at 10 bases. The CDR3 loop spans 16 amino acids. Germline CDR1 DFQATT, CDR2 SNEGSKA (reference sequence). The CDR3 sequence: CRASTGGHANFDEQFF. CDR3 coding DNA: TGCAGGGCATCGACAGGGGGCCACGCAAATTTCGATGAGCAGTTCTTC.

This clonotype was counted between two and nine times. V gene TRBV10-3 combines with J gene TRBJ2-7, with TRBD1 matching over 10 bases. Trimming removed 6 bases from V and 6 bases from J; junction bases left unmatched: 11. The CDR3 spans 15 residues. Looked up from germline, CDR1 is ENHRY and CDR2 is SYGVKD. The CDR3: CAISEPGQGSIEQYF. As DNA, the CDR3 is TGTGCCATCAGCGAACCGGGACAGGGGTCTATCGAGCAGTACTTC.